This T cell receptor beta chain originates from a study of siplizumab effects on memory and regulatory T cells. Study-wide points: An assignable naive or memory phenotype was lacking in roughly 75-96% of proliferating CD4+ or CD8+ clones. Unstimulated naive T cells seemed to show more diversity than memory cells did, and they also seemed to be among the major contributors to the alloresponse.

Assays covered roughly 10^5 TCR templates per sample. Using immunoSEQ multiplex PCR, the repertoire was profiled, and TCRdb retains in-frame clones only, with some absent. This sample has about 69,000 clones, with over 75% found just once. The CDR3 consists of 14 residues. CDR1 is SGHRS and CDR2 is YFSETQ in the germline V gene. With 5 bases clipped from V and 4 bases from J, the junction kept 3 bases outside the gene matches. Notes on this clone: Antigen specificity is unknown.

This sequence originates from a human donor in good health. The V and J genes are TRBV5-1 and TRBJ2-2, with 9 bases aligning to TRBD1. Material for sequencing was Tregs sorted from blood. This CDR3 is CASRGQGITGELFF. CDR3 nucleotide sequence: TGCGCCAGCAGGGGACAGGGAATCACCGGGGAGCTGTTTTTT.